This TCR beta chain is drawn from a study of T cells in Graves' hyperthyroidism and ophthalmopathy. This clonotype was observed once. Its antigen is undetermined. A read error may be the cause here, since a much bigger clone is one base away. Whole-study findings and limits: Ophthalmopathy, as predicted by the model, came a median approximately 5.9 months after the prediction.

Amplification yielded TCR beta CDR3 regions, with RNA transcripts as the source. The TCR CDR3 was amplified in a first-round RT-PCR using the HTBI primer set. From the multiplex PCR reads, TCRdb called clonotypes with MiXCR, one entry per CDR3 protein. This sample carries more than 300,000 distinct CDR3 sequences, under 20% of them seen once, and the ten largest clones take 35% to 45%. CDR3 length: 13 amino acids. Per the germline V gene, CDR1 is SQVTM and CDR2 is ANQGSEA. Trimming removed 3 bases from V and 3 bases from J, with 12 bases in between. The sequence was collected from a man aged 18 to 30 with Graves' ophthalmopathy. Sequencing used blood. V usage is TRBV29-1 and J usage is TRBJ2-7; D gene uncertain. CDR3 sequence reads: CSVDSQVYYEQYF. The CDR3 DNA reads TGCAGCGTTGATAGTCAGGTGTACTACGAGCAGTACTTC.